This T cell receptor beta chain emerged from a study of cytotoxic CD8 clonotypes in ibrutinib-treated CLL. The wider study: Following a median roughly 12 months of treatment, with a range of 6 to 36, response samples were taken.

Germline loops: CDR1 SEHNR, CDR2 FQNEAQ (reference sequence). V shed 1 base and J 3 bases; nucleotides not matched to a gene: 5. The CDR3 is made up of 16 amino acids. A word on this clone: Its antigen is still unknown.

Only in-frame clones appear in the TCRdb table, and some are missing; sequencing was by immunoSEQ multiplex PCR. The repertoire holds some 70,000 clones, with approximately 90% as singletons. From cryopreserved PBMCs came about 2 micrograms of genomic DNA used for TCR beta libraries. Overall study results and limits: Whereas clonality rose at ibrutinib response, it declined toward baseline at progression. On treatment, the uncommon public clonotypes contracted or remained stable.

This TCR derives from a human donor with chronic lymphocytic leukemia. Source: PBMCs, taken after 12 months of ibrutinib treatment. The chain links TRBV7-9 to TRBJ2-3; 9 bases align to TRBD2. The CDR3 nucleotides read TGTGCCAGCAGCTTAGATCGCGGGAGGGCAACAGATACGCAGTATTTT. Translating gives CASSLDRGRATDTQYF. The full variable domain, with the rest looked up from reference TRBV7-9 and TRBJ2-3, is DTGVSQNPRHKITKRGQNVTFRCDPISEHNRLYWYRQTLGQGPEFLTYFQNEAQLEKSRLLSDRFSAERPKGSFSTLEIQRTEQGDSAMYLCASSLDRGRATDTQYFGPGTRLTVL.